Given below is one T cell receptor beta chain in context. Donors, without exception, were Caucasian adults residing in Nashville, Tennessee. The CDR3 has 11 residues. The germline V gene encodes CDR1 GTSNPN and CDR2 SVGIG (reference sequence). For every subset, genomic DNA was evenly distributed across several immunoSEQ plates. Replicate PCRs for unsorted PBMC used 300 ng DNA (about 30,000 T cell genomes). In the authors' methods: There were no quality scores in the junction-only immunoSEQ sequences, so filtering differed. The assay was immunoSEQ multiplex PCR, and TCRdb's table has in-frame clones only and misses some. The V and J calls and clone size were taken over from that table, and D and trimming were inferred from the DNA. The data show 490,000 or so clones, with approximately 79% seen just once and approximately 12% held by the top ten. The data were obtained in a study of shared clonotypes between healthy human individuals.

V gene TRBV30 combines with J gene TRBJ2-5; no clear D gene. The end of the DNA is better explained by TRBJ2-7, so the J call may be wrong. The clonotype originates from a woman between 35 and 50 years old in good health. Some clones in this sample may be carry-over from other donors' samples. The material sequenced was PBMCs. The CDR3 DNA sequence: TGTGCCTGGACTAGAGGTGGCGAGCAGTACTTC. It yields the protein CAWTRGGEQYF.